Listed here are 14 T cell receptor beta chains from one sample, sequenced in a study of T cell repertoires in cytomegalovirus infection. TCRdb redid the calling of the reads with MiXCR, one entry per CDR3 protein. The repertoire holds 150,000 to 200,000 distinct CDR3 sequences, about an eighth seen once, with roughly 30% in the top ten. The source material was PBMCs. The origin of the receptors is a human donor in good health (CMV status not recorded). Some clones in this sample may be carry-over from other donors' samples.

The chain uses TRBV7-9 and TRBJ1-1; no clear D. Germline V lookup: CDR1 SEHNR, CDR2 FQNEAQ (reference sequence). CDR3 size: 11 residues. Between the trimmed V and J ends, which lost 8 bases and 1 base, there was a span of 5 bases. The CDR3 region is CASGRNTEAFF. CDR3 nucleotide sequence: TGTGCCAGCGGCCGGAACACTGAAGCTTTCTTT.

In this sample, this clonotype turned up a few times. CDR3 bases: TGTGCCAGCAGCTTGGGTATCAATGAAGCTTTCTTT. Its translation: CASSLGINEAFF. The genes are TRBV5-6 and TRBJ1-1; D uncertain. Germline lookup yields CDR1 SGHDT and CDR2 YYEEEE. Trimming took 0 bases from V and 7 from J, leaving 7 bases between them. CDR3 length: 12 amino acids.

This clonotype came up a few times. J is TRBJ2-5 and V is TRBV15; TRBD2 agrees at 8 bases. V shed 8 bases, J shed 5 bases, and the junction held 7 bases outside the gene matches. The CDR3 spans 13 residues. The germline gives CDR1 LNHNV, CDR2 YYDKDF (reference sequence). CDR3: CATLQTGGETQYF. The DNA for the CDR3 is TGTGCCACCCTACAGACGGGAGGGGAGACCCAGTACTTC. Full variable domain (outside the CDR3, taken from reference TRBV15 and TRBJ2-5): DAMVIQNPRYQVTQFGKPVTLSCSQTLNHNVMYWYQQKSSQAPKLLFHYYDKDFNNEADTPDNFQSRRPNTSFCFLDIRSPGLGDTAMYLCATLQTGGETQYFGPGTRLLVL.

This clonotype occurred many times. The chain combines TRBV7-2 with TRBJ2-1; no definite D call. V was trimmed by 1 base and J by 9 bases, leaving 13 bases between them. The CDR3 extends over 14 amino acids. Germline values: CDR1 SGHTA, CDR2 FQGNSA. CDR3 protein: CASSLGGRSREQFF. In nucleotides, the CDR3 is TGTGCCAGCAGCTTAGGAGGTAGGTCCCGTGAGCAGTTCTTC.

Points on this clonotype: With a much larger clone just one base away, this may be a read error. CDR3 residues: CASSLNGDNYGFTF. The CDR3 DNA is TGTGCCAGCAGCTTAAATGGGGACAACTATGGCTTCACCTTC. The J gene is TRBJ1-2, the V gene TRBV7-4; possibly TRBD1 for D (6 bases). The CDR3 extends over 14 amino acids. Germline lookup yields CDR1 SGHVT and CDR2 SQSDAQ.

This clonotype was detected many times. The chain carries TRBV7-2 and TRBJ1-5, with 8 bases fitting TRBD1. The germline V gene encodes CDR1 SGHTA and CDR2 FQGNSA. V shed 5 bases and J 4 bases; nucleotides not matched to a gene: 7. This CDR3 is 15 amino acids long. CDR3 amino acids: CASSRQGRANQPQHF. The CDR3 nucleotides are TGTGCCAGCAGCCGACAGGGGAGGGCGAATCAGCCCCAGCATTTT.

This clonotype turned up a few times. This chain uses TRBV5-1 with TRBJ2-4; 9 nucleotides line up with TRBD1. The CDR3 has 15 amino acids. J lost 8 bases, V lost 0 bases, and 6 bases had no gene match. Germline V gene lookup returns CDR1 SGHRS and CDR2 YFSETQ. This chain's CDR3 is CASSLVGTGSDIQYF. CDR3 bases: TGCGCCAGCAGCTTGGTTGGGACAGGGTCGGACATTCAGTACTTC.

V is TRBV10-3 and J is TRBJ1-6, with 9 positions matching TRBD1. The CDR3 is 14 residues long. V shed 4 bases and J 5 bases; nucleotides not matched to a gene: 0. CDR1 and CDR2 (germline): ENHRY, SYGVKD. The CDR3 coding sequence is TGTGCCATCAGTGGACAGGGGGATAATTCACCCCTCCACTTT. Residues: CAISGQGDNSPLHF.

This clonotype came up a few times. CDR3 nucleotide sequence: TGTGCTAGTGGTTTGATAATCCGGGACAGGGACAATGAGCAGTTCTTC. It encodes CASGLIIRDRDNEQFF. The rearrangement links TRBV12-5 to TRBJ2-1; 9 bases map to TRBD1. CDR3 length: 16 residues. Germline values: CDR1 LGHNT, CDR2 FRNRAP. The ends lost 2 bases at V and 5 bases at J; junction bases unmatched: 7. Looking up the rest from reference TRBV12-5 and TRBJ2-1 gives the full variable domain: DARVTQTPRHKVTEMGQEVTMRCQPILGHNTVFWYRQTMMQGLELLAYFRNRAPLDDSGMPKDRFSAEMPDATLATLKIQPSEPRDSAVYFCASGLIIRDRDNEQFFGPGTRLTVL.

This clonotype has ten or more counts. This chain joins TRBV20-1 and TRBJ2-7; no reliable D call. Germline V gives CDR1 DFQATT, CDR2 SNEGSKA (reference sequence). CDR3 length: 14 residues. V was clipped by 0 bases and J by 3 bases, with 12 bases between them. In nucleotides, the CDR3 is TGCAGTGCTAGAGATCGCCAGGCCAGCTACGAGCAGTACTTC. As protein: CSARDRQASYEQYF.

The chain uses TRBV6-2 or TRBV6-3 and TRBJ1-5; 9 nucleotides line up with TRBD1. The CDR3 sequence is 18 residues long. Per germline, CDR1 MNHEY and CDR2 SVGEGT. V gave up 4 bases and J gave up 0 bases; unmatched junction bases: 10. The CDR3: CASSSRGQGVSSNQPQHF. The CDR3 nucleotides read TGTGCCAGCAGTTCCCGGGGACAGGGAGTTAGTAGCAATCAGCCCCAGCATTTT.

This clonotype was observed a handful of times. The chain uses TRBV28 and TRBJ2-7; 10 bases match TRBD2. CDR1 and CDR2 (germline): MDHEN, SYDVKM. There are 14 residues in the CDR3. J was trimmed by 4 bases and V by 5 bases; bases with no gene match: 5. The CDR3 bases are TGTGCCAGCAGTCCCACTAGCGGGATTTACGAGCAGTACTTC. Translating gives CASSPTSGIYEQYF.

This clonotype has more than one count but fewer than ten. DNA for the CDR3: TGTGCCAGCAGCTCATTACAACAGGGTAAAGTTTACGAGCAGTACTTC. Translated, it gives CASSSLQQGKVYEQYF. The chain has TRBV5-6 and TRBJ2-7; D possibly corresponds to TRBD1 (6 bases). This CDR3 has 16 residues. Germline values: CDR1 SGHDT, CDR2 YYEEEE. With 3 bases removed from V and 4 bases from J, the gap between germline ends came to 20 bases.

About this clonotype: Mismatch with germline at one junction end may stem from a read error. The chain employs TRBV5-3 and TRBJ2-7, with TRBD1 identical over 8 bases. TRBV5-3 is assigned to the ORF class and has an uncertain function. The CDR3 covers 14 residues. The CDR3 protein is CASSSETGVNEQYF. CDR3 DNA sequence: TGTGCCAGCAGCTCCGAGACAGGGGTCAACGAGCAGTACTTC.